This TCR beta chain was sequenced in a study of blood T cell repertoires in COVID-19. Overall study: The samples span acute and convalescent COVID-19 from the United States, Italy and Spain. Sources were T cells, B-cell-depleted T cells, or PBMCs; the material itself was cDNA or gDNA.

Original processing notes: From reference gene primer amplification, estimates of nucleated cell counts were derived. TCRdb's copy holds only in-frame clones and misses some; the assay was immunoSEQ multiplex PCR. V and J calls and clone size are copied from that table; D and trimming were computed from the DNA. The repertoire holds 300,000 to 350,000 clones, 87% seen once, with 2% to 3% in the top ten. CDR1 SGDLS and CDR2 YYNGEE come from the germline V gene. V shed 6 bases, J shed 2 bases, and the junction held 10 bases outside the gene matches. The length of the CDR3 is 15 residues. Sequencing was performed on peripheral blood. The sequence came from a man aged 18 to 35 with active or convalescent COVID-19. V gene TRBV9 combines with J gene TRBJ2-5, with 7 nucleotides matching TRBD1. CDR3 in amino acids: CASTPFRDRQETQYF. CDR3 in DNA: TGTGCCAGCACCCCTTTCCGGGACAGACAAGAGACCCAGTACTTC.